One and the same sample provided the 6 T cell receptor beta chains below, sequenced in a study of blood T cell repertoires in COVID-19. The method was immunoSEQ multiplex PCR; TCRdb's version includes in-frame clones alone and lacks a portion of them. The table records approximately 75,000 clones, around 82% of them present only once. What was sequenced was peripheral blood. The receptors were gathered from a human donor in a cohort sampled during active COVID-19.

This clone was counted a few times. The chain couples TRBV2 to TRBJ1-2, with 7 bases matching TRBD1. The CDR3 is 17 residues long. Germline V lookup: CDR1 SNHLY, CDR2 FYNNEI. With 6 bases clipped from V and 0 bases from J, the junction kept 13 bases outside the gene matches. CDR3 in amino acids: CASRRGSDRAPNYGYTF. The DNA for the CDR3 is TGTGCCAGCAGGCGAGGTTCTGACAGGGCCCCTAACTATGGCTACACCTTC.

The chain recombines TRBV7-9 with TRBJ2-2; weak D call: TRBD2 (5 bases). The CDR3 spans 13 residues. Germline CDR1 and CDR2: SEHNR and FQNEAQ (reference sequence). Trimming cost V 6 bases and J 4 bases, with 9 bases left between them. The CDR3 spells CASSSGFTGELFF. CDR3 bases: TGTGCCAGCAGTTCGGGGTTCACCGGGGAGCTGTTTTTT.

The V call is TRBV19, the J call TRBJ1-1, with 7 bases identical to TRBD1. The germline V gene encodes CDR1 LNHDA and CDR2 SQIVND (reference sequence). The CDR3 runs 13 residues. V lost 4 bases, J lost 5 bases, and 4 bases stayed unmatched. CDR3: CASSTTGVTEAFF. DNA for the CDR3: TGTGCCAGTAGTACCACAGGGGTGACTGAAGCTTTCTTT. Full variable domain (remainder filled in from reference TRBV19 and TRBJ1-1): DGGITQSPKYLFRKEGQNVTLSCEQNLNHDAMYWYRQDPGQGLRLIYYSQIVNDFQKGDIAEGYSVSREKKESFPLTVTSAQKNPTAFYLCASSTTGVTEAFFGQGTRLTVV.

This clone was picked up one time. This sequence joins TRBV6-1 and TRBJ1-5, with 12 positions matching TRBD1. V shed 4 bases, J shed 0 bases, and the junction held 4 bases outside the gene matches. This CDR3 is built from 17 residues. Germline V lookup: CDR1 MNHNS, CDR2 SASEGT. The CDR3 loop is CASSGDRGPYSNQPQHF. The CDR3 DNA is TGTGCCAGCAGTGGGGACAGGGGGCCATATAGCAATCAGCCCCAGCATTTT.

This chain uses TRBV11-2 with TRBJ2-7; 9 nucleotides agree with TRBD1. Looked up from germline, CDR1 is SGHAT and CDR2 is FQNNGV. This CDR3 is 18 amino acids long. Trimming took 1 base from V and 2 from J; bases not matched to a gene: 12. CDR3 coding DNA: TGTGCCAGCAGCTTAGTCCTCCCGGGGACAGGGTCGGCCTACGAGCAGTACTTC. Translation gives CASSLVLPGTGSAYEQYF.

The chain recombines TRBV30 with TRBJ1-1, with TRBD1 identical over 7 bases. V dropped 3 bases and J dropped 1; count of bases not matched to a gene: 2. In germline, CDR1 is GTSNPN, CDR2 SVGIG (reference sequence). This CDR3 is 13 amino acids long. CDR3 protein: CAWRTGPNTEAFF. The CDR3 coding sequence is TGTGCCTGGAGGACAGGGCCGAACACTGAAGCTTTCTTT. Filled out from reference TRBV30 and TRBJ1-1, the complete variable domain reads SQTIHQWPATLVQPVGSPLSLECTVEGTSNPNLYWYRQAAGRGLQLLFYSVGIGQISSEVPQNLSASRPQDRQFILSSKKLLLSDSGFYLCAWRTGPNTEAFFGQGTRLTVV.